Sequencing of this T cell receptor beta chain was carried out in a study of a mutant IDH1 vaccine in newly diagnosed glioma. Study-level background: Averaging approximately 42 years of age, treated patients were around 62% male and roughly 38% female. Every participant had undergone radiotherapy, temozolomide, or both before, and most underwent both.

Trimming cost V 2 bases and J 4 bases; bases outside gene matches: 5. The CDR3 covers 15 residues. Germline CDR1 is LGHNA and CDR2 is YNFKEQ. Comment on this clone: Its antigen is undetermined.

Clones were sequenced by immunoSEQ multiplex PCR, and TCRdb holds only the in-frame ones, with some missing. The sample holds more than 40,000 clones, about 88% seen once. The time point here: week 35, safety follow-up. Mutant IDH1 20-mer peptide, at 300 ug, made up each vaccine dose, with topical imiquimod. The TCR was taken from a woman in her 40s with glioma. The chain couples TRBV4-2 to TRBJ2-7, with 10 nucleotides matching TRBD2. Here the sequenced sample was PBMCs, taken from a glioma patient whose treatment included an IDH1 peptide vaccine. CDR3 nucleotide sequence: TGTGCCAGCAGCCAATTGACTAGCGGGTCTTACGAGCAGTACTTC. Amino acid sequence: CASSQLTSGSYEQYF.